This T cell receptor (beta chain) was identified during a study of blood T cells in healthy people across ages. At least 5 micrograms of total RNA were extracted per sample. The V and J ends lost 0 bases and 1 base respectively, with 9 bases between them. The CDR3 loop spans 14 amino acids. CDR1 and CDR2 from the germline V gene are DFQATT and SNEGSKA (reference sequence). A second roughly 6 to 12 cycle PCR used barcoded and J-beta primers. Via MiXCR, TCRdb re-called the 5' RACE reads, giving one row per CDR3 protein. This table holds roughly 800,000 distinct CDR3 sequences, 50% to 65% found once. There are a few counts of this clonotype.

Sample: blood. The clonotype was recovered from a man at least 80 years old in good health. This sequence joins TRBV20-1 and TRBJ1-1; D is undetermined. The CDR3 spells CSARDQGPNTEAFF. The CDR3 nucleotides are TGCAGTGCTAGAGACCAAGGGCCGAACACTGAAGCTTTCTTT.